The source of this T cell receptor beta chain is a study of blood T cells in healthy people across ages. Germline V gives CDR1 SGHVS, CDR2 FNYEAQ. The CDR3 runs to 16 residues. V shed 5 bases and J shed 5 bases, with 16 bases lying between them. Per sample, a minimum of 6 million PBMCs were isolated. This clonotype was observed a few times. A second PCR of 7 to 11 cycles used a sample-barcoded 5' primer and a J-beta primer mix. A template-switch adaptor with 12 random nucleotides tagged each cDNA molecule. A single record per CDR3 protein comes from TCRdb applying MiXCR to the 5' RACE reads. The sample has roughly 1,300,000 distinct CDR3 sequences; 59% are singletons.

The chain joins TRBV7-6 to TRBJ1-6; tentative D call: TRBD1 (6 bases). Input material: blood. The clonotype was recovered from a man aged 18-30 years in good health. CDR3: CASSRTVLEDNSPLHF. In DNA form, the CDR3 reads TGTGCCAGCAGCAGGACAGTCCTGGAGGATAATTCACCCCTCCACTTT. Complete variable domain (other parts from reference TRBV7-6 and TRBJ1-6): GAGVSQSPRYKVTKRGQDVALRCDPISGHVSLYWYRQALGQGPEFLTYFNYEAQQDKSGLPNDRFSAERPEGSISTLTIQRTEQRDSAMYRCASSRTVLEDNSPLHFGNGTRLTVT.